The 30 T cell receptor beta chains listed next were all sequenced from one sample in a study of blood T cell repertoires in COVID-19. Using immunoSEQ multiplex PCR, the repertoire was profiled, and TCRdb retains in-frame clones only, with some absent. The sample has 470,000 or so clones, approximately 85% seen once. The material sequenced was peripheral blood. The receptors originated from a human donor in a cohort sampled during active COVID-19.

This chain links TRBV6-1 with TRBJ2-1; 8 nucleotides line up with TRBD2. The germline CDR1 and CDR2 sequences are MNHNS and SASEGT. The CDR3 sequence is 16 residues long. After removal of 2 bases from V and 10 bases from J, the junction contained 13 bases not matched to a gene. CDR3 residues: CASSELGLEVDSEQFF. The CDR3 region has the DNA TGTGCCAGCAGTGAACTGGGACTAGAGGTGGACAGCGAGCAGTTCTTC.

The gene calls are TRBV28 and TRBJ1-1, with a tentative D call TRBD1 (5 bases). The CDR3 spans 16 residues. The V and J ends lost 5 bases and 0 bases respectively, with 16 bases between them. The V gene's germline CDR1 is MDHEN and CDR2 SYDVKM. The CDR3 protein is CASSTLGEELNTEAFF. The CDR3 coding sequence is TGTGCCAGCAGTACCTTAGGGGAGGAGTTGAACACTGAAGCTTTCTTT.

The gene calls are TRBV29-1 and TRBJ1-2, with TRBD1 identical over 7 bases. The V gene's germline CDR1 is SQVTM and CDR2 ANQGSEA. V lost 3 bases and J lost 3; bases outside the gene matches: 1. The CDR3 spans 12 residues. CDR3 nucleotides: TGCAGCGTTGAGGGGACAGACTATGGCTACACCTTC. Protein: CSVEGTDYGYTF.

The table lists this clone with a count of one. This sequence joins TRBV19 and TRBJ2-1; 9 bases align to TRBD1. Germline CDR1 LNHDA, CDR2 SQIVND (reference sequence). V lost 7 bases and J lost 7; bases outside the gene matches: 11. This CDR3 region has 15 residues. The DNA of the CDR3 is TGTGCCAGTACCGACGCCGGGACAGGGTTGAATGAGCAGTTCTTC. The encoded protein is CASTDAGTGLNEQFF.

This chain links TRBV27 with TRBJ1-5, with TRBD1 matching 9 bases. The CDR3 is made up of 15 amino acids. The germline V gene encodes CDR1 MNHEY and CDR2 SMNVEV (reference sequence). J was trimmed by 2 bases and V by 7 bases; bases with no gene match: 6. Written as DNA, the CDR3 is TGTGCCAGCAAGGGACAGGGATGGGGCAATCAGCCCCAGCATTTT. Protein sequence: CASKGQGWGNQPQHF.

This clone showed up just once. CDR3 residues: CASSVAASGDYEQYF. The DNA of the CDR3 is TGTGCCAGCAGCGTAGCGGCTAGCGGGGACTACGAGCAGTACTTC. The V call is TRBV9, the J call TRBJ2-7; 9 positions agree with TRBD2. The CDR3 length is 15 residues. Germline V gene data show CDR1 as SGDLS and CDR2 as YYNGEE. V lost 0 bases, J lost 3 bases, and 4 bases stayed unmatched.

The rearrangement uses TRBV11-2 and TRBJ2-1; tentatively, D is TRBD2 (6 bases). The CDR3 sequence is 15 residues long. V lost 5 bases to trimming and J lost 3 bases, with 14 bases between them. The germline CDR1 and CDR2 sequences are SGHAT and FQNNGV. CDR3 sequence: CASSPGLNFYNEQFF. CDR3 DNA sequence: TGTGCCAGCAGCCCGGGACTCAACTTCTACAATGAGCAGTTCTTC.

This chain links TRBV6-1 with TRBJ2-1, with D perhaps TRBD2 (5 bases). The germline V gene has CDR1 MNHNS and CDR2 SASEGT. V was trimmed by 0 bases and J by 7 bases, leaving 16 bases between them. The CDR3 totals 16 residues. The CDR3 region is CASSEARGRRGNEQFF. The CDR3 coding sequence is TGTGCCAGCAGTGAAGCACGGGGAAGAAGAGGGAATGAGCAGTTCTTC.

CDR3 protein: CAWSVDRVQPQHF. As DNA, the CDR3 is TGTGCCTGGAGTGTAGATCGAGTTCAGCCCCAGCATTTT. The chain links TRBV30 to TRBJ1-5; no clear D gene. CDR3 length: 13 residues. Trimming took 0 bases from V and 6 from J, leaving 9 bases between them. Germline V lookup: CDR1 GTSNPN, CDR2 SVGIG (reference sequence).

The V call is TRBV11-3, the J call TRBJ2-3, with TRBD1 as a possible D gene (5 bases). V was pared by 1 base and J by 0 bases, with 8 bases between. Germline CDR1 is SGHNT and CDR2 is YENEEA. The CDR3 is 15 residues long. This CDR3 reads CASSLVGASTDTQYF. DNA for the CDR3: TGTGCCAGCAGCTTAGTTGGGGCTAGCACAGATACGCAGTATTTT.

The chain has TRBV9 and TRBJ2-1, with 15 bases fitting TRBD2. With 0 bases clipped from V and 12 bases from J, the junction kept 7 bases outside the gene matches. Per germline, CDR1 SGDLS and CDR2 YYNGEE. This CDR3 region has 16 residues. CDR3 DNA: TGTGCCAGCAGCGTAGACGGGACTAGCGGGAGGATGCCGCAGTTCTTC. Translated, it gives CASSVDGTSGRMPQFF.

The rearrangement links TRBV2 to TRBJ2-7; TRBD1 matches 10 bases. Germline V gives CDR1 SNHLY, CDR2 FYNNEI. The length of the CDR3 is 15 residues. With 6 bases clipped from V and 7 bases from J, the junction kept 12 bases outside the gene matches. The DNA of the CDR3 is TGTGCCAGCAGACAGGGACAGGGGCCTTTTCGGGAGCAGTACTTC. This sequence encodes CASRQGQGPFREQYF.

This rearrangement joins TRBV6-2 or TRBV6-3 to TRBJ1-1, with a tentative D call TRBD1 (6 bases). Germline CDR1 and CDR2: MNHEY and SVGEGT. Deletions cut 2 bases from V and 5 bases from J, with 15 bases between. The CDR3 loop spans 15 amino acids. The CDR3: CASSYPQDSKTEAFF. CDR3 sequence (DNA): TGTGCCAGCAGTTACCCTCAGGACAGTAAGACTGAAGCTTTCTTT.

V and J are TRBV28 and TRBJ1-6; possible D gene TRBD1, 5 bases. Germline-derived CDR1 and CDR2 are MDHEN and SYDVKM. V was clipped by 7 bases and J by 9 bases, with 19 bases between them. The CDR3 has 15 amino acids. CDR3 DNA: TGTGCCAGCACCAAGAAAGCGGGGGAAACTTCACCCCTCCACTTT. This sequence encodes CASTKKAGETSPLHF.

The chain has TRBV6-1 and TRBJ2-7; TRBD2 matches 8 bases. V was pared by 3 bases and J by 5 bases, with 3 bases of the junction left unmatched. This CDR3 is built from 13 residues. Germline lookup yields CDR1 MNHNS and CDR2 SASEGT. This chain's CDR3 is CASSDPGRDEQYF. In DNA, the CDR3 is TGTGCCAGCAGTGATCCCGGGAGGGACGAGCAGTACTTC.

The chain is built from TRBV4-3 and TRBJ2-7, with TRBD2 matching 8 bases. Germline lookup yields CDR1 LGHNA and CDR2 YSLEER. This CDR3 comprises 16 residues. J lost 4 bases, V lost 1 base, and 9 bases had no gene match. The CDR3 reads CASSQADRGRWYEQYF. Here the CDR3 DNA reads TGCGCCAGCAGCCAAGCTGATCGCGGGAGGTGGTACGAGCAGTACTTC.

The chain couples TRBV4-1 to TRBJ2-2, with D possibly TRBD2 on 6 matching bases. The CDR3 totals 16 residues. Germline loops: CDR1 MGHRA, CDR2 YSYEKL. The V gene lost 2 bases and the J gene lost 4 bases, with 14 bases spanning the gap. The CDR3, as DNA: TGCGCCAGCAGCCAACAGACTAGGGCGGGCACCGGGGAGCTGTTTTTT. Protein: CASSQQTRAGTGELFF.

This clone was found once. The rearrangement joins TRBV5-6 to TRBJ1-2, with D unresolved. The CDR3 loop spans 15 amino acids. Trimming left V 0 bases short and J 1 base short, with 10 bases between. Per germline, CDR1 SGHDT and CDR2 YYEEEE. The CDR3: CASSLGVVLNYGYTF. CDR3 coding DNA: TGTGCCAGCAGCTTGGGTGTCGTTCTTAACTATGGCTACACCTTC.

Remarks on this clone: Other DNA sequences from this sample encode an identical CDR3 as well. The CDR3 nucleotides read TGTGCCTGGAGTGTAAACAGAGCTAACTATGGCTACACCTTC. As protein: CAWSVNRANYGYTF. This chain uses TRBV30 with TRBJ1-2; D uncertain. V was trimmed by 0 bases and J by 0 bases, leaving 8 bases between them. Germline assignment: CDR1 GTSNPN and CDR2 SVGIG (reference sequence). The CDR3 has 14 amino acids.

The CDR3 loop reads CASSSTSGAYNEQFF. The CDR3 DNA reads as TGTGCCAGCAGCTCGACTAGCGGTGCCTACAATGAGCAGTTCTTC. The gene calls are TRBV7-3 and TRBJ2-1; 9 nucleotides align to TRBD2. Trimming removed 4 bases from V and 2 bases from J; junction bases left unmatched: 3. The CDR3 length is 15 residues. Germline V gene data show CDR1 as SGHTA and CDR2 as FQGTGA.

This CDR3 is CAIRGGQGKAEAFF. Written as DNA, the CDR3 is TGTGCCATCAGGGGAGGACAGGGTAAAGCTGAAGCTTTCTTT. The chain links TRBV10-3 to TRBJ1-1, with TRBD1 matching over 8 bases. Trimming removed 6 bases from V and 6 bases from J; junction bases left unmatched: 9. The CDR3 length is 14 residues. Germline lookup yields CDR1 ENHRY and CDR2 SYGVKD.

This chain uses TRBV5-1 with TRBJ1-2; D unresolved. The CDR3 has 13 amino acids. Germline assignment: CDR1 SGHRS and CDR2 YFSETQ. The V end was cut by 1 base, the J end by 4 bases, with 8 bases between. CDR3 DNA sequence: TGCGCCAGCAGCTTGAATCGGGGCTATGGCTACACCTTC. It encodes CASSLNRGYGYTF.

The chain links TRBV7-2 to TRBJ2-1; 8 nucleotides line up with TRBD2. CDR3 size: 15 residues. V lost 2 bases, J lost 8 bases, and 8 bases stayed unmatched. The V gene's germline CDR1 is SGHTA and CDR2 FQGNSA. Here the CDR3 reads CASSLLREGSDEQFF. The DNA of the CDR3 is TGTGCCAGCAGCTTACTCCGGGAGGGCTCCGATGAGCAGTTCTTC.

V is TRBV5-4 and J is TRBJ2-3; possibly TRBD2 for D (6 bases). The germline V and J ends were trimmed by 4 bases and 6 bases, with 21 bases remaining between them. This CDR3 is 16 amino acids long. The germline V gene has CDR1 SGHNT and CDR2 YYREEE (reference sequence). DNA for the CDR3: TGTGCCAGCAGCGCCGCCCGGGACTGGAAAAGCGATACGCAGTATTTT. Protein product: CASSAARDWKSDTQYF. Looking up the rest from reference TRBV5-4 and TRBJ2-3 gives the full variable domain: ETGVTQSPTHLIKTRGQQVTLRCSSQSGHNTVSWYQQALGQGPQFIFQYYREEENGRGNFPPRFSGLQFPNYSSELNVNALELDDSALYLCASSAARDWKSDTQYFGPGTRLTVL.

The J gene is TRBJ1-4, the V gene TRBV5-1; a possible D gene is TRBD1 (5 bases). CDR3 size: 14 residues. Germline lookup yields CDR1 SGHRS and CDR2 YFSETQ. V lost 4 bases to trimming and J lost 5 bases, with 12 bases between them. The CDR3 region has the DNA TGCGCCAGCAGCCGGGAGGGGCTGAATGAAAAACTGTTTTTT. It is translated as CASSREGLNEKLFF.

The J gene is TRBJ2-1, the V gene TRBV2; the D gene is possibly TRBD1 (6 bases). The ends were cut back, 6 bases at V and 6 bases at J, with 12 bases in the middle. CDR1 and CDR2 (germline): SNHLY, FYNNEI. This CDR3 is 13 amino acids long. CDR3 sequence reads: CASSVRGGNEQFF. CDR3 DNA sequence: TGTGCCAGCAGCGTCAGGGGCGGCAATGAGCAGTTCTTC.

Regarding this clone: The identical CDR3 is also encoded by other nucleotide sequences in the sample. The chain is built from TRBV28 and TRBJ2-6; D gene uncertain. The V and J ends lost 6 bases and 0 bases respectively, with 9 bases between them. Germline V gene lookup returns CDR1 MDHEN and CDR2 SYDVKM. CDR3 length: 15 amino acids. CDR3 residues: CASSRGGSGANVLTF. Written as DNA, the CDR3 is TGTGCCAGCAGCCGCGGCGGCTCTGGGGCCAACGTCCTGACTTTC.

The gene calls are TRBV19 and TRBJ1-1, with a tentative D call TRBD1 (6 bases). CDR3 length: 13 amino acids. V lost 5 bases to trimming and J lost 1 base, with 8 bases between them. Germline V lookup: CDR1 LNHDA, CDR2 SQIVND (reference sequence). The CDR3 is CASSGGQNTEAFF. CDR3 nucleotide sequence: TGTGCCAGTAGTGGGGGCCAGAACACTGAAGCTTTCTTT.

V and J are TRBV6-6 and TRBJ1-6, with 9 positions matching TRBD1. There are 16 residues in the CDR3. The V and J ends lost 2 bases and 7 bases, in that order; junction bases with no gene match: 6. In germline, CDR1 is MNHNY, CDR2 SVGAGI (reference sequence). The CDR3 region is CASSYASGTGNSPLHF. The CDR3 region has the DNA TGTGCCAGCAGTTACGCTTCAGGGACAGGGAATTCACCCCTCCACTTT.

In its sample, this clone was seen once. The rearrangement links TRBV6-5 to TRBJ1-5; 7 positions match TRBD1. CDR1 is MNHEY, CDR2 SVGAGI, per germline. The CDR3 spans 15 residues. The ends lost 6 bases at V and 2 bases at J; junction bases unmatched: 7. The DNA for the CDR3 is TGTGCCAGCAGCCGCGACACAGGGGGCAATCAGCCCCAGCATTTT. Translating it yields CASSRDTGGNQPQHF.